The entry below gives a single TCR beta chain sequence along with its context. The antigen remains unidentified. V lost 6 bases to trimming and J lost 2 bases; unmatched junction nucleotides: 3. Germline V gives CDR1 LNHDA, CDR2 SQIVND (reference sequence). The CDR3 totals 13 residues. The sample originates from a study of cytomegalovirus exposure and HLA in healthy donors. Study-level results: Across all donors, roughly uniform sequencing depth was an assumption of the presence/absence analyses. Rarity held for most TCR sequences, but there were some public TCRs that occurred in many donors. Reports indicated that the classifier achieved high specificity and sensitivity in diagnosing cytomegalovirus status.

Primers: 60 Vbeta forward and 13 Jbeta reverse. Method: immunoSEQ multiplex PCR; TCRdb's copy keeps in-frame clones and lacks some. The repertoire consists of roughly 200,000 clones, with roughly four fifths occurring once and the leading ten covering 1.6%. The sequence was obtained from a man in his forties or fifties in good health and CMV-seronegative. Material for sequencing was PBMCs. The rearrangement joins TRBV19 to TRBJ1-1, with TRBD1 matching 7 bases. CDR3 loop: CASRTGANTEAFF. DNA of the CDR3: TGTGCCAGTAGAACAGGGGCAAACACTGAAGCTTTCTTT.